A single sample is the source of the 20 T cell receptor beta chains below, sequenced in a study of T cells expressing NK-cell markers. From the 5' RACE reads, TCRdb lists one entry per CDR3 protein and no DNA. There are 200,000 to 300,000 distinct CDR3 sequences in the sample, with about 0.39% held by the top ten. The sample comprised blood T cells: a sorted CD56 or NKG2C T cell subset, CD4+ or CD8+ T cells, or bulk PBMC T cells (not recorded which). These receptors were taken from a man younger than 35 in good health.

The chain couples TRBV5-1 to TRBJ2-3; checking the TCRdb D call of TRBD2 is not possible without DNA. The germline gives CDR1 SGHRS, CDR2 YFSETQ. The CDR3 is 15 amino acids. The CDR3 here is CASKGVGPTTDTQYF.

This chain links TRBV20-1 with TRBJ2-3; the D gene TCRdb calls, TRBD2, cannot be checked with no DNA. The length of the CDR3 is 17 residues. The germline gives CDR1 DFQATT, CDR2 SNEGSKA (reference sequence). The CDR3 protein is CSARTSGRPASTDTQYF.

CDR3 in amino acids: CASSLGGLQGTSGNTIYF. The chain is built from TRBV5-1 and TRBJ1-3; the D gene TCRdb calls, TRBD1, cannot be checked with no DNA. Germline lookup yields CDR1 SGHRS and CDR2 YFSETQ. The CDR3 contains 18 residues.

The rearrangement uses TRBV5-1 and TRBJ2-2; lacking DNA, the TRBD1 call made by TCRdb goes unchecked. Per the germline V gene, CDR1 is SGHRS and CDR2 is YFSETQ. This CDR3 has 15 residues. CDR3 sequence reads: CASSLIGDGTGELFF.

V and J are TRBV7-2 and TRBJ1-4. Per germline, CDR1 SGHTA and CDR2 FQGNSA. The CDR3 loop spans 15 amino acids. CDR3 sequence: CASSYRRATNEKLFF. Drawing the rest from reference TRBV7-2 and TRBJ1-4, the complete variable domain is GAGVSQSPSNKVTEKGKDVELRCDPISGHTALYWYRQSLGQGLEFLIYFQGNSAPDKSGLPSDRFSAERTGGSVSTLTIQRTQQEDSAVYLCASSYRRATNEKLFFGSGTQLSVL.

The chain links TRBV7-2 to TRBJ2-1. This CDR3 region has 13 residues. Germline CDR1 is SGHTA and CDR2 is FQGNSA. CDR3 protein: CASSARQSNEQFF.

The chain recombines TRBV20-1 with TRBJ2-1; TCRdb proposes TRBD1, but this gene call is untestable without DNA. CDR1 is DFQATT and CDR2 is SNEGSKA in the germline V gene (reference sequence). The CDR3 covers 15 residues. CDR3 loop: CSARADRGPGNEQFF.

The chain recombines TRBV12-3 or TRBV12-4 with TRBJ2-1; TCRdb gives TRBD2 as the D gene, but with no DNA this cannot be confirmed. The CDR3 is 14 amino acids. CDR3 residues: CASSSLLAGGEQFF.

The rearrangement uses TRBV7-2 and TRBJ2-5. Germline V lookup: CDR1 SGHTA, CDR2 FQGNSA. This CDR3 comprises 14 residues. CDR3 loop: CASSLWQTQETQYF.

The chain uses TRBV24-1 and TRBJ2-3; TCRdb returns TRBD1, unconfirmable since there is no DNA. The germline V gene encodes CDR1 KGHDR and CDR2 SFDVKD. The CDR3 covers 16 residues. The CDR3 here is CATSDLGTADTDTQYF.

V is TRBV12-3 or TRBV12-4 and J is TRBJ1-1. This CDR3 is built from 14 residues. The CDR3 reads CASTSAGPNTEAFF.

V and J are TRBV5-1 and TRBJ2-3; there is no DNA to check the TCRdb D call of TRBD2. CDR1 is SGHRS, CDR2 YFSETQ, per germline. The length of the CDR3 is 16 residues. The CDR3 loop reads CASSTAGRPSTDTQYF. Using reference TRBV5-1 and TRBJ2-3 for the parts outside the CDR3, the full variable domain is KAGVTQTPRYLIKTRGQQVTLSCSPISGHRSVSWYQQTPGQGLQFLFEYFSETQRNKGNFPGRFSGRQFSNSRSEMNVSTLELGDSALYLCASSTAGRPSTDTQYFGPGTRLTVL.

This chain links TRBV25-1 with TRBJ2-4; without DNA, the TCRdb call of TRBD1 cannot be checked. This CDR3 region has 17 residues. The germline gives CDR1 MGHDK, CDR2 SYGVNS. The CDR3 region is CASSPAAGRVAKNIQYF.

This chain links TRBV24-1 with TRBJ2-3; TCRdb indicates TRBD2, and absent DNA this call remains unverified. CDR1 is KGHDR, CDR2 SFDVKD, per germline. The CDR3 spans 16 residues. The CDR3 is CATRHGLAGGPDTQYF.

The CDR3 is CSARPSYRTDTQYF. The chain couples TRBV20-1 to TRBJ2-3; TCRdb proposes TRBD2, but this gene call is untestable without DNA. The CDR3 contains 14 residues. Germline CDR1 reads DFQATT; CDR2 reads SNEGSKA (reference sequence).

The rearrangement joins TRBV20-1 to TRBJ2-2; TCRdb lists TRBD1, though no DNA is available to test this call. Germline-derived CDR1 and CDR2 are DFQATT and SNEGSKA (reference sequence). The CDR3 consists of 14 residues. CDR3 protein: CSARPGGQAGELFF.

This chain links TRBV6-2 or TRBV6-3 with TRBJ2-1; the TCRdb call, TRBD2, lacks DNA for checking. This CDR3 contains 14 residues. From germline, CDR1 is MNHEY and CDR2 SVGEGT. CDR3: CQAGGPSVYNEQFF.

The rearrangement joins TRBV20-1 to TRBJ2-5; TCRdb's D call, TRBD2, is unchecked because there is no DNA. The CDR3 contains 16 residues. CDR1 is DFQATT, CDR2 SNEGSKA, per germline (reference sequence). The CDR3 protein is CSARELAGGPGETQYF.

The rearrangement links TRBV29-1 to TRBJ2-5; TCRdb gives TRBD1 as the D gene, but with no DNA this cannot be confirmed. This CDR3 region has 13 residues. Per the germline V gene, CDR1 is SQVTM and CDR2 is ANQGSEA. The CDR3 protein is CSVAPGSQETQYF.

V is TRBV7-9 and J is TRBJ1-1; TCRdb calls TRBD1, which cannot be checked without DNA. CDR1 SEHNR and CDR2 FQNEAQ come from the germline V gene (reference sequence). The CDR3 length is 17 residues. CDR3 in amino acids: CASSHPGRAEPNTEAFF.